This TCR beta chain was obtained from a study of shared clonotypes between healthy human individuals (dated by TCRdb to the early 2020s). Background on the whole study: A couple of women and three men aged 18 to 49 years were included in the cohort. Per donor, three plates each were used for CD4 naive and CD4 memory, two for CD8 naive, and one for CD8 memory. To estimate repertoire size and how much clonotype sharing occurs between individuals, the study deeply sequenced the blood TCR repertoires of five healthy adults. Different laboratories and diverse techniques were used to prepare libraries and sequence TCR repertoires, to increase sequencing depth and limit assay-specific biases. Per donor, leukapheresis produced somewhere between about 0.9 and 9.5 billion PBMCs.

For the CD8 naive samples, CD45RO-negative cells were positively selected for CCR7, yielding a CD45RA+CCR7+ population from which TemRA cells were excluded. The donors were healthy, HIV-negative adults with no recently reported acute infections or vaccinations. All donors were Caucasian adults living in Nashville, Tennessee, USA. Blood was obtained by leukapheresis, after which PBMCs were separated by Ficoll-Histopaque density gradient centrifugation and cryopreserved in liquid nitrogen vapor phase. Analytical flow cytometry was used to check the purity and quantity of every magnetically sorted T cell population. Each sorted fraction had its genomic DNA isolated and then quantified by UV absorbance on a Nanodrop 2000c. Using the deep immunoSEQ assay, multiplex PCR amplified TCR CDR3 regions from genomic DNA. Extracted genomic DNA from each cell subset was spread evenly across all wells of several immunoSEQ 96-well plates, with each plate serving as a replicate. For sorted subsets, about 200 ng genomic DNA, equal to 30,000 to 35,000 T cell genomes, was loaded into each replicate PCR. The purified libraries were quantified using a Qubit 3.0 fluorometer, sized with a Bioanalyzer 2100, and then quantified again using the KAPA Library Quantification kit. Every immunoSEQ 96-well plate was sequenced on a separate single-read 150-cycle Illumina NextSeq 550 flow cell. The authors' pipeline ran thus. The immunoSEQ output contained only junctional sequences without quality scores, so filtering could not match that applied to full-length reads. Sequences were annotated with PyIR, a Python wrapper for IgBLAST v1.9, and V/J genes and CDR3 were assigned using IMGT germline references. Reads with weak V/J assignments (E-value above 1e-6), missing CDR3, stop codons, out-of-frame junctions, or ambiguous translated residues were removed. V3J clonotypes were defined as sequences sharing the same inferred V gene, J gene, and CDR3 amino acid sequence. Percentage overlap between repertoires was calculated by dividing the number of shared unique clonotypes by the size of the smaller repertoire. Repertoire richness was assessed with RTK rarefaction, the Chao1 estimator, and Recon v2.1 estimates of unobserved clonotypes. For all TCRbeta clonotypes obtained by the gDNA method from a handful of donors, generation probabilities were computed with OLGA. In TCRdb, the immuneACCESS table is reduced to in-frame sequences with V and J assigned. These tables do not hold every clone; where another copy was compared, an unresolved V gene accounts for under half, and the others remain unexplained. D and trimming were read from the DNA, whereas the V and J calls and clone size are those reported in that table. This sample holds approximately 600,000 clones; 95% were observed only once. In total, the top ten clones hold approximately 0.11% of the sample.

The CDR3 holds 16 amino acids from the cysteine to the phenylalanine. Solely the CDR3 DNA is kept, with 48 bases framed from the first base. What the authors observed across the whole study: Because the study included a small number of donors, the genetic and exposure-history diversity represented was limited. Pairwise subsampling indicated that sequencing depth was expected to affect the degree of clonotype sharing among donors. Even with the large sequencing depth, rarefaction of the sorted-subset datasets indicated that sequencing was incomplete. Only blood was sampled, and tissue TCR repertoires likely differ from those in blood. When several donors were compared, the shared fraction of clonotypes was roughly 4.8% for naive CD4, more than 3% for naive CD8, about 2.5% for memory CD4, and roughly 0.43% for memory CD8. Higher generation probabilities were observed for clonotypes shared by all four sorted-subset donors than for non-shared clonotypes. Naive subsets generally had larger estimated clonotype richness than memory subsets did.

With respect to this clone: Its recognized antigen is unknown. No base quality values were provided; no much bigger clone lies one nucleotide off.

The sequence links TRBV12-2 to TRBJ2-5. TRBV12-2 has pseudogene status. Sequenced input: naive CD8+ T cells sorted from blood. The sample's cell subset or site label, in plain terms: CD45RA+CCR7+. This clonotype was sampled from a woman aged 25 to 45 in good health. The DNA sequence is TGTGCAAGTCGCTTCCCGGGACCGGGGCTGGGGGAGACCCAGTACTTC. This codes for CASRFPGPGLGETQYF.